This section outlines one T cell receptor (beta chain) sequence together with its context. The source of the sample is a study of blood T cell repertoires in COVID-19. Assay used: immunoSEQ multiplex PCR; TCRdb lists only in-frame clones, some missing. The sample has about 29,000 clones, 85% to 90% seen once. This CDR3 has 13 residues. V lost 8 bases and J lost 1; bases outside the gene matches: 4. The chain carries TRBV12-3 or TRBV12-4 and TRBJ2-5; 7 nucleotides align to TRBD1. The sample was peripheral blood. The receptor was isolated from a human donor with active COVID-19. The donor label of this sample is uncertain. Here the CDR3 DNA reads TGTGCCAGCTTAGGGACAGTCCAAGAGACCCAGTACTTC. Translation: CASLGTVQETQYF.